This T cell receptor beta chain was observed in a study of blood T cell repertoires in COVID-19. Study as a whole: PBMCs, B-cell-depleted T cells, or T cells provided the cDNA or gDNA that made up the material.

Produced via immunoSEQ multiplex PCR; TCRdb's table is partial and in-frame only. The table includes a few hundred thousand clones, roughly nine tenths detected once. Germline assignment: CDR1 SEHNR and CDR2 FQNEAQ (reference sequence). The CDR3 spans 12 residues. Trimming pared 9 bases from V and 10 bases from J, leaving 16 bases between. The sequence was collected from a woman aged 25 to 45 who had recovered from COVID-19. Source material: PBMCs or T cells enriched from blood (not recorded which). The chain uses TRBV7-9 and TRBJ2-1, with D perhaps TRBD2 (5 bases). The CDR3 region has the DNA TGTGCCAGTGCACTAGGAGTGGTGGAGCAGTTCTTC. It specifies CASALGVVEQFF.